Described below is a single T cell receptor (beta chain) sequence and its context. The entry originates in a study of blood T cells in healthy people across ages. A second PCR, run for about 7 to 11 cycles, used a sample-barcoded 5' primer plus a J-beta primer mix. TCRdb analysed the 5' RACE reads with MiXCR anew, one entry per CDR3 protein. Here the sample spans 1.5 million to 2 million distinct CDR3 sequences, almost 35% being singletons. It was around 10 milliliters of peripheral blood that were drawn from each donor. The CDR3 runs to 14 residues. V lost 6 bases, J lost 4 bases, and 16 bases lay in between. The germline V gene encodes CDR1 MNHNY and CDR2 SVGAGI (reference sequence).

The TCR originated in a woman between 25 and 40 years old in good health. The sample taken for sequencing was blood. The V gene is TRBV6-6, the J gene TRBJ2-7; D not resolved. CDR3 residues: CASSPPGLEYEQYF. Written as DNA, the CDR3 is TGTGCCAGCAGCCCTCCTGGCCTCGAGTACGAGCAGTACTTC.